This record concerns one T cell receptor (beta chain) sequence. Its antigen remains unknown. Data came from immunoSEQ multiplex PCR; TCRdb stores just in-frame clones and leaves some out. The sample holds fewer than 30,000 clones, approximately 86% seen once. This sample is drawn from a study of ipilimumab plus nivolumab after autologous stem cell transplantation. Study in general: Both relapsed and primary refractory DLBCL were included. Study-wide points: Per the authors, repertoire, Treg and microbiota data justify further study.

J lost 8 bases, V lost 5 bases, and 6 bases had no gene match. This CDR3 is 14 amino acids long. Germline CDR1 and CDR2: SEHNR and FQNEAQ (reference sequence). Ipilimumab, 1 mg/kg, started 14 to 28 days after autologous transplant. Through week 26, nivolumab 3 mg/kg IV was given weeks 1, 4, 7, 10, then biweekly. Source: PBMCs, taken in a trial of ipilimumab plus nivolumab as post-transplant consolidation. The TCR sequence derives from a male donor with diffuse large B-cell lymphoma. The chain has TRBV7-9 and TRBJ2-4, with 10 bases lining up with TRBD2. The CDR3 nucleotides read TGTGCCAGCAGCCTAAGAAGCGGGGGGGACATTCAGTACTTC. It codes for CASSLRSGGDIQYF.